This TCR beta chain was sequenced during a study of naive and memory T cell subsets. General study results and limits: The RNA method is potentially sensitive to activation and differentiation changes.

Only a few counts were recorded for this clonotype. Its antigen is still unknown. Four PCR rounds used nested alpha and beta constant region primers plus the SP2 primer. Reverse transcription of blood and skin TCR RNA was primed at alpha and beta constant regions. Each CDR3 protein is one row after TCRdb ran MiXCR on the 5' RACE reads. The table has roughly 62,000 distinct CDR3 sequences, about 7.2% seen once. A UMI-containing oligonucleotide was joined by 3' ligation to the TCR cDNA template. Whole blood, 2.5 to 3 ml, came from adult healthy volunteers. Unsorted total RNA, 1 to 1000 ng, was DNase treated before reverse transcription. CDR3 length: 18 residues. Germline V gene lookup returns CDR1 SGHDN and CDR2 FVKESK. The V and J ends lost 7 bases and 0 bases, in that order; junction bases with no gene match: 10.

This TCR was sampled from a male donor in good health. The chain uses TRBV14 and TRBJ2-6; TRBD1 matches at 9 bases. CDR3 sequence reads: CASNSGTGRSSGANVLTF. The CDR3 DNA reads as TGTGCCAGCAATTCCGGGACAGGGCGCTCCTCTGGGGCCAACGTCCTGACTTTC.